These 28 T cell receptor beta chains originate from one sample sequenced in a study of blood T cell repertoires in COVID-19. The table came from immunoSEQ multiplex PCR; TCRdb's copy has only in-frame clones and leaves some out. The sample has 130,000 or so clones; less than 85% are singletons. The sample comprised peripheral blood. The receptors come from a woman at least 80 years old with acute or convalescent COVID-19.

The rearrangement links TRBV6-2 or TRBV6-3 to TRBJ2-2, with 7 bases that match TRBD1. CDR3 size: 15 residues. V dropped 6 bases and J dropped 1; count of bases not matched to a gene: 5. Per germline, CDR1 MNHEY and CDR2 SVGEGT. In nucleotides, the CDR3 is TGTGCCAGCAGCCCCCGGACAGGGAACACCGGGGAGCTGTTTTTT. Translated, it gives CASSPRTGNTGELFF.

The chain recombines TRBV2 with TRBJ1-5, with D possibly being TRBD1 (6 bases). V lost 7 bases, J lost 3 bases, and 16 bases lay in between. Germline V CDR1 and CDR2: SNHLY, FYNNEI. The CDR3 is 15 residues long. Here the CDR3 DNA reads TGTGCCAGCACCTCGACAGGAACGGACAATCAGCCCCAGCATTTT. Its translation: CASTSTGTDNQPQHF.

The rearrangement joins TRBV4-3 to TRBJ2-1, with 12 bases that match TRBD2. V shed 7 bases and J 4 bases; nucleotides not matched to a gene: 8. Germline CDR1 LGHNA, CDR2 YSLEER. This CDR3 contains 16 residues. In DNA form, the CDR3 reads TGCGCCAGCAAGAGACTAGCGGGGGACGCATACAATGAGCAGTTCTTC. The encoded protein is CASKRLAGDAYNEQFF.

V and J are TRBV2 and TRBJ2-1; the match to TRBD2 covers 10 bases. Germline CDR1 reads SNHLY; CDR2 reads FYNNEI. V was pared by 8 bases and J by 2 bases, with 6 bases of the junction left unmatched. The CDR3 is made up of 15 amino acids. CDR3 sequence reads: CASGALAGAYNEQFF. Written as DNA, the CDR3 is TGTGCCAGCGGGGCCCTAGCGGGGGCCTACAATGAGCAGTTCTTC.

V gene TRBV20-1 combines with J gene TRBJ1-1; no clear D. CDR3 size: 17 residues. Germline V gene sequence: CDR1 DFQATT, CDR2 SNEGSKA (reference sequence). V lost 3 bases and J 3 bases, leaving 23 bases between the germline ends. DNA of the CDR3: TGCAGTGCTAGTCCCCCCCATCGAGGTGTTACGGACACTGAAGCTTTCTTT. Protein: CSASPPHRGVTDTEAFF.

The rearrangement links TRBV29-1 to TRBJ2-3, with D perhaps matching TRBD2 (7 bases). This CDR3 has 15 residues. Trimming took 3 bases from V and 6 from J, leaving 19 bases between them. Germline lookup yields CDR1 SQVTM and CDR2 ANQGSEA. CDR3 DNA: TGCAGCGTTGAGGGGGGCGGGAGAGGCTTGGATACGCAGTATTTT. This codes for CSVEGGGRGLDTQYF.

DNA for the CDR3: TGTGCCAGCTCACCAAGGCAGGGGCGTTCGTCGAACACCGGGGAGCTGTTTTTT. Translated: CASSPRQGRSSNTGELFF. This rearrangement joins TRBV18 to TRBJ2-2; D perhaps matches TRBD1 (6 bases). CDR1 is KGHSH and CDR2 is LQKENI in the germline V gene. Trimming shortened V by 2 bases and J by 0 bases, and 16 bases separated the two germline ends. The CDR3 loop spans 18 amino acids.

The chain combines TRBV5-6 with TRBJ1-3; 8 nucleotides align to TRBD1. There are 15 residues in the CDR3. V dropped 4 bases and J dropped 4; count of bases not matched to a gene: 7. From germline, CDR1 is SGHDT and CDR2 YYEEEE. For the CDR3, the DNA is TGTGCCAGCAGCGCACGACAGGGGACCGGAAACACCATATATTTT. Its translation is CASSARQGTGNTIYF.

This CDR3 is CAAVGGSTDTQYF. The CDR3 DNA reads TGTGCCGCGGTCGGGGGGAGCACAGATACGCAGTATTTT. The genes are TRBV6-5 and TRBJ2-3; TRBD2 agrees at 7 bases. With V trimmed by 11 bases and J by 0 bases, 5 bases remained unmatched. Looked up from germline, CDR1 is MNHEY and CDR2 is SVGAGI. This CDR3 spans 13 amino acids.

The chain is built from TRBV27 and TRBJ1-5; D may be TRBD1 (6 bases). This CDR3 spans 13 amino acids. Trimming shortened V by 5 bases and J by 4 bases, and 9 bases separated the two germline ends. Germline V lookup: CDR1 MNHEY, CDR2 SMNVEV (reference sequence). CDR3 DNA sequence: TGTGCCAGCAGTCGGCAGGGGAATCAGCCCCAGCATTTT. This encodes CASSRQGNQPQHF.

The chain carries TRBV7-6 and TRBJ1-1; D uncertain. The CDR3 spans 13 residues. CDR1 and CDR2 from the germline V gene are SGHVS and FNYEAQ. The V end was cut by 5 bases, the J end by 4 bases, with 11 bases between. CDR3 protein: CASSKLSSTEAFF. In nucleotides, the CDR3 is TGTGCCAGCAGCAAGCTTAGTAGCACTGAAGCTTTCTTT.

This clone has a single count. J is TRBJ1-1 and V is TRBV7-9; the D is unclear. Germline V gives CDR1 SEHNR, CDR2 FQNEAQ (reference sequence). V lost 5 bases to trimming and J lost 3 bases, with 16 bases between them. This CDR3 has 15 amino acids. CDR3 in amino acids: CASSQWRAADTEAFF. As DNA, the CDR3 is TGTGCCAGCAGCCAGTGGAGGGCAGCCGACACTGAAGCTTTCTTT.

The CDR3, as DNA: TGCGCCAGCAGTGAGTCGACCCAGGTGAGCAATCAGCCCCAGCATTTT. The encoded protein is CASSESTQVSNQPQHF. The rearrangement links TRBV10-2 to TRBJ1-5; no clear D gene. The CDR3 runs to 16 residues. Germline-derived CDR1 and CDR2 are WSHSY and SAAADI. V shed 0 bases and J shed 1 base, with 10 bases lying between them.

The chain has TRBV5-4 and TRBJ2-2; D uncertain. The CDR3 covers 13 residues. CDR1 SGHNT and CDR2 YYREEE come from the germline V gene (reference sequence). V was trimmed by 0 bases and J by 7 bases, leaving 7 bases between them. The CDR3 protein is CASSLATGGELFF. The CDR3 nucleotides read TGTGCCAGCAGCTTGGCCACTGGCGGGGAGCTGTTTTTT.

The chain uses TRBV5-4 and TRBJ2-7; 8 nucleotides match TRBD1. The CDR3 runs to 14 residues. Trimming took 5 bases from V and 0 from J; bases not matched to a gene: 4. CDR1 is SGHNT, CDR2 YYREEE, per germline (reference sequence). CDR3 sequence: CASRGDRSSYEQYF. The CDR3 coding sequence is TGTGCCAGCAGAGGGGACAGGAGCTCCTACGAGCAGTACTTC.

The rearrangement joins TRBV2 to TRBJ1-6, with D possibly matching TRBD1 (6 bases). The CDR3 extends over 13 amino acids. Trimming took off 4 bases at V and 9 bases at J, with 10 bases between the two ends. From germline, CDR1 is SNHLY and CDR2 FYNNEI. The CDR3 DNA follows: TGTGCCAGCAGTGTCCAGGGGATTTCACCCCTCCACTTT. Its protein is CASSVQGISPLHF.

The J gene is TRBJ1-1, the V gene TRBV9; no definite D call. The CDR3 is 13 residues long. From germline, CDR1 is SGDLS and CDR2 YYNGEE. V lost 4 bases to trimming and J lost 3 bases, with 10 bases between them. CDR3 region: CASSIQVDTEAFF. In DNA, the CDR3 is TGTGCCAGCAGCATCCAGGTCGACACTGAAGCTTTCTTT. Full variable domain (remainder filled in from reference TRBV9 and TRBJ1-1): DSGVTQTPKHLITATGQRVTLRCSPRSGDLSVYWYQQSLDQGLQFLIQYYNGEERAKGNILERFSAQQFPDLHSELNLSSLELGDSALYFCASSIQVDTEAFFGQGTRLTVV.

The chain combines TRBV19 with TRBJ2-7; perhaps TRBD2 as D (6 bases). Germline CDR1 and CDR2: LNHDA and SQIVND (reference sequence). This CDR3 has 14 residues. Trimming took off 6 bases at V and 3 bases at J, with 15 bases between the two ends. CDR3 loop: CASSPPGASYEQYF. CDR3 DNA: TGTGCCAGTAGCCCCCCGGGAGCGAGCTACGAGCAGTACTTC.

The table lists this clone with a few counts. The chain carries TRBV30 and TRBJ1-2; D uncertain. The CDR3 sequence is 11 residues long. The germline CDR1 and CDR2 sequences are GTSNPN and SVGIG (reference sequence). With 1 base removed from V and 4 bases from J, the gap between germline ends came to 4 bases. The DNA for the CDR3 is TGTGCCTGGAGTGCGGGCTATGGCTACACCTTC. Translated, it gives CAWSAGYGYTF.

V and J are TRBV10-2 and TRBJ2-7; 9 bases line up with TRBD2. In germline, CDR1 is WSHSY, CDR2 SAAADI. The J segment lost 0 bases and the V segment lost 7 bases, leaving 4 bases of the junction unmatched. The length of the CDR3 is 14 residues. Written as DNA, the CDR3 is TGCGCCAGCAAATTAGCGGGGGCCTCCTACGAGCAGTACTTC. Translated, it gives CASKLAGASYEQYF.

The CDR3: CASSGVAGGEQYF. CDR3 DNA: TGTGCCAGCAGCGGGGTAGCCGGGGGGGAGCAGTACTTC. This chain connects TRBV9 to TRBJ2-7; 7 bases map to TRBD2. Trimming cost V 3 bases and J 7 bases; bases outside gene matches: 7. Germline V gene sequence: CDR1 SGDLS, CDR2 YYNGEE. This CDR3 comprises 13 residues.

This rearrangement joins TRBV27 to TRBJ1-5; TRBD1 is a possible D gene (6 bases). This CDR3 is 14 amino acids long. The germline V gene encodes CDR1 MNHEY and CDR2 SMNVEV (reference sequence). V lost 6 bases and J 0 bases, leaving 9 bases between the germline ends. The CDR3 is CASRTGYSNQPQHF. The DNA of the CDR3 is TGTGCCAGCAGGACAGGTTATAGCAATCAGCCCCAGCATTTT.

The chain carries TRBV18 and TRBJ1-1, with D unclear. Per the germline V gene, CDR1 is KGHSH and CDR2 is LQKENI. This CDR3 has 15 amino acids. V was cut by 3 bases and J by 2 bases, with 13 bases left in between. The CDR3 coding sequence is TGTGCCAGCTCACCCCGACCCGGGGAAAACACTGAAGCTTTCTTT. Its translation: CASSPRPGENTEAFF. Together with reference TRBV18 and TRBJ1-1, the CDR3 gives the full variable domain: NAGVMQNPRHLVRRRGQEARLRCSPMKGHSHVYWYRQLPEEGLKFMVYLQKENIIDESGMPKERFSAEFPKEGPSILRIQQVVRGDSAAYFCASSPRPGENTEAFFGQGTRLTVV.

This chain uses TRBV29-1 with TRBJ1-1, with 8 bases that match TRBD1. This CDR3 region has 12 residues. CDR1 and CDR2 (germline): SQVTM, ANQGSEA. With 6 bases clipped from V and 8 bases from J, the junction kept 8 bases outside the gene matches. CDR3 in DNA: TGCAGCGTCAAACAGGGGGACGGGGAAGCTTTCTTT. As protein: CSVKQGDGEAFF.

The chain uses TRBV7-2 and TRBJ1-4; 9 nucleotides align to TRBD1. The CDR3 loop spans 15 amino acids. Germline assignment: CDR1 SGHTA and CDR2 FQGNSA. V lost 5 bases to trimming and J lost 12 bases; unmatched junction nucleotides: 13. Here the CDR3 DNA reads TGTGCCAGCAGCACACATGGGACAGGGAGGACCCAACTGTTTTTT. Protein sequence: CASSTHGTGRTQLFF.

The chain recombines TRBV5-1 with TRBJ2-2; maybe TRBD2 (6 bases). The germline CDR1 and CDR2 sequences are SGHRS and YFSETQ. Between the trimmed V and J ends, which lost 4 bases and 2 bases, there was a span of 15 bases. The CDR3 runs to 16 residues. DNA for the CDR3: TGCGCCAGCAGCACAAGGACTACCATAAACACCGGGGAGCTGTTTTTT. Translating it yields CASSTRTTINTGELFF.

V gene TRBV7-2 combines with J gene TRBJ1-2; D not resolved. The CDR3 contains 13 residues. V was clipped by 1 base and J by 2 bases, with 5 bases between them. CDR1 SGHTA and CDR2 FQGNSA come from the germline V gene. CDR3 amino acids: CASSLGGNYGYTF. In DNA form, the CDR3 reads TGTGCCAGCAGCTTAGGAGGGAACTATGGCTACACCTTC.

J is TRBJ2-1 and V is TRBV7-9; 8 positions match TRBD2. Per germline, CDR1 SEHNR and CDR2 FQNEAQ (reference sequence). This CDR3 comprises 15 residues. Losses at the gene ends were 6 bases for V and 10 bases for J; bases not matched to a gene: 14. The CDR3 DNA follows: TGTGCCAGCAGTCTCCCGGGGACTAGTCAACGGGAGCAGTTCTTC. It encodes CASSLPGTSQREQFF.